This entry lists 5 T cell receptor beta chains sequenced from one sample in a study of T cell responses to AZD1222 COVID-19 vaccine. This table comes from immunoSEQ multiplex PCR, and its TCRdb copy is limited to in-frame clones, with some not included. This table holds about 83,000 clones, roughly 82% found once. Sample: peripheral blood, taken on day 0 of AZD1222 vaccination. The receptors originated from an adult in good health.

The chain combines TRBV7-6 with TRBJ2-3, with D unresolved. The germline V and J ends were trimmed by 2 bases and 0 bases, with 12 bases remaining between them. The CDR3 totals 16 residues. Germline V gives CDR1 SGHVS, CDR2 FNYEAQ. The CDR3 DNA is TGTGCCAGCAGCTTATTGGGTCCTACTAGCACAGATACGCAGTATTTT. This sequence encodes CASSLLGPTSTDTQYF. Looking up the rest from reference TRBV7-6 and TRBJ2-3 gives the full variable domain: GAGVSQSPRYKVTKRGQDVALRCDPISGHVSLYWYRQALGQGPEFLTYFNYEAQQDKSGLPNDRFSAERPEGSISTLTIQRTEQRDSAMYRCASSLLGPTSTDTQYFGPGTRLTVL.

In this sample, this clone turned up once. CDR3 nucleotides: TGTGCCAGCAGCTTAATACTAGCGGGGTGGAATGAGCAGTTCTTC. Residues: CASSLILAGWNEQFF. V usage is TRBV7-9 and J usage is TRBJ2-1; 10 bases align to TRBD2. CDR1 is SEHNR, CDR2 FQNEAQ, per germline (reference sequence). The CDR3 is 15 amino acids. The trim removed 2 bases at V and 7 bases at J, leaving 5 bases unmatched.

This sequence joins TRBV4-1 and TRBJ2-7; D may be TRBD2 (7 bases). Germline-derived CDR1 and CDR2 are MGHRA and YSYEKL. The V gene lost 0 bases and the J gene lost 5 bases, with 17 bases spanning the gap. The CDR3 is 16 residues long. DNA for the CDR3: TGCGCCAGCAGCCAAGATAAGGGGGGGGGACGGAACGAGCAGTACTTC. This codes for CASSQDKGGGRNEQYF.

In its sample, this clone was seen a few times. The CDR3 nucleotides read TGTGCCAGCAGTGGATTAATCGGGCAGTTCTTC. Translated: CASSGLIGQFF. This chain connects TRBV25-1 to TRBJ2-1, with unresolved D. The CDR3 totals 11 residues. Germline V lookup: CDR1 MGHDK, CDR2 SYGVNS. V was cut by 4 bases and J by 12 bases, with 10 bases left in between.

V usage is TRBV4-1 and J usage is TRBJ2-3; TRBD2 agrees at 15 bases. Per germline, CDR1 MGHRA and CDR2 YSYEKL. The CDR3 spans 19 residues. After removal of 1 base from V and 0 bases from J, the junction contained 5 bases not matched to a gene. In DNA form, the CDR3 reads TGCGCCAGCAGCCAAGGGACTAGCGGGGGGGCACGGAGCACAGATACGCAGTATTTT. Translating it yields CASSQGTSGGARSTDTQYF.